This TCR beta chain originates from a study of identical twins. At least ten counts were recorded for this clonotype. Via MiXCR, TCRdb re-called the 5' RACE reads, giving one row per CDR3 protein. The sample yields a few hundred thousand distinct CDR3 sequences, approximately 9.6% seen once. This CDR3 comprises 15 residues. V lost 5 bases to trimming and J lost 1 base, with 15 bases between them. Germline V gene lookup returns CDR1 DFQATT and CDR2 SNEGSKA (reference sequence). This sample also appeared in a second study, on yellow fever vaccine responses in identical twins.

The rearrangement joins TRBV20-1 to TRBJ2-1, with D perhaps TRBD2 (5 bases). The sample comprised PBMCs. The sequence came from a woman under 30 in good health. The CDR3 loop reads CSAASCGLSYNEQFF. CDR3 DNA: TGCAGTGCTGCGTCTTGCGGGCTGTCCTACAATGAGCAGTTCTTC.